This T cell receptor (beta chain) was sequenced in a study of blood T cells in healthy people across ages. This clonotype was counted a few times. V shed 0 bases, J shed 4 bases, and the junction held 8 bases outside the gene matches. The CDR3 consists of 15 residues. Germline-derived CDR1 and CDR2 are DFQATT and SNEGSKA (reference sequence). Using a J-beta primer mix together with a sample-barcoded 5' primer, a second PCR was run for about 6 to 11 cycles. In TCRdb, the 5' RACE reads were re-called with MiXCR into one record per CDR3 protein. This sample has about 2 million distinct CDR3 sequences, with about 50% found just once.

This chain connects TRBV20-1 to TRBJ1-2; 7 bases agree with TRBD1. Material for sequencing was blood. The TCR originated in a middle-aged woman in good health. In DNA, the CDR3 is TGCAGTGCTAGAGATCGCCAGGGGGTAGGCTATGGCTACACCTTC. Translated, it gives CSARDRQGVGYGYTF.